What follows are 18 T cell receptor beta chains derived from one specimen sequenced in a study of blood T cell repertoires in COVID-19. Clones were sequenced by immunoSEQ multiplex PCR, and TCRdb holds only the in-frame ones, with some missing. The sample lists 180,000 or so clones; 70% to 90% were seen once. Sample: peripheral blood. Receptor source: a person in their 70s with COVID-19, enrolled during active disease.

The chain employs TRBV3-1 (or the pseudogene TRBV3-2) and TRBJ1-4; possibly TRBD1 for D (5 bases). V was pared by 2 bases and J by 5 bases, with 9 bases between. The CDR3 sequence is 14 residues long. Per germline, CDR1 LGHDT and CDR2 YNNKEL (reference sequence). In DNA form, the CDR3 reads TGTGCCAGCAGCCAAAGGGGAAGGAATGAAAAACTGTTTTTT. It translates to CASSQRGRNEKLFF.

The V gene is TRBV7-2, the J gene TRBJ2-2; D may be TRBD2 (5 bases). The V gene's germline CDR1 is SGHTA and CDR2 FQGNSA. The V end lost 0 bases, the J end lost 1 base, and 12 bases lay between the germline ends. CDR3 length: 17 residues. CDR3 DNA sequence: TGTGCCAGCAGCTTAGCAGGGCGGGCCCGGAACACCGGGGAGCTGTTTTTT. Residues: CASSLAGRARNTGELFF.

The genes are TRBV5-4 and TRBJ1-5; D is unresolved. The CDR3 extends over 14 amino acids. From germline, CDR1 is SGHNT and CDR2 YYREEE (reference sequence). Trimming left V 0 bases short and J 5 bases short, with 9 bases between. In DNA form, the CDR3 reads TGTGCCAGCAGCTTGGAGCCCGTAGATCAGCCCCAGCATTTT. Residues: CASSLEPVDQPQHF.

The chain carries TRBV29-1 and TRBJ1-1; D may be TRBD1 (6 bases). The CDR3 length is 12 residues. Germline-derived CDR1 and CDR2 are SQVTM and ANQGSEA. V lost 5 bases to trimming and J lost 7 bases, with 14 bases between them. In DNA, the CDR3 is TGCAGCGTTATCACAGGGACTATTGAAGCTTTCTTT. This encodes CSVITGTIEAFF.

V gene TRBV5-1 combines with J gene TRBJ2-4; no clear D. Trimming shortened V by 0 bases and J by 9 bases, and 13 bases separated the two germline ends. This CDR3 is 14 amino acids long. Looked up from germline, CDR1 is SGHRS and CDR2 is YFSETQ. The CDR3 bases are TGCGCCAGCAGCTTGGAGGTGGGCGTTAGCATTCAGTACTTC. It translates to CASSLEVGVSIQYF.

Only one count was recorded for this clone. The CDR3 bases are TGTGCCAGCAGCCCCGAGGGGAGGGGTGGCTACACCTTC. This gives the protein CASSPEGRGGYTF. V gene TRBV7-9 combines with J gene TRBJ1-2, with a possible D match to TRBD1 (5 bases). There are 13 residues in the CDR3. The V and J ends lost 5 bases and 7 bases respectively, with 14 bases between them. CDR1 is SEHNR, CDR2 FQNEAQ, per germline (reference sequence). The full variable domain, in which reference TRBV7-9 and TRBJ1-2 provide the parts outside the CDR3, is DTGVSQNPRHKITKRGQNVTFRCDPISEHNRLYWYRQTLGQGPEFLTYFQNEAQLEKSRLLSDRFSAERPKGSFSTLEIQRTEQGDSAMYLCASSPEGRGGYTFGSGTRLTVV.

This chain uses TRBV19 with TRBJ1-6, with D possibly TRBD1 on 5 matching bases. Trimming shortened V by 2 bases and J by 10 bases, and 15 bases separated the two germline ends. Germline V lookup: CDR1 LNHDA, CDR2 SQIVND (reference sequence). CDR3 length: 15 amino acids. The CDR3 loop reads CASSISQGGKSPLHF. Here the CDR3 DNA reads TGTGCCAGTAGTATAAGTCAGGGTGGGAAATCACCCCTCCACTTT.

V usage is TRBV18 and J usage is TRBJ2-7, with D possibly TRBD1 on 6 matching bases. Looked up from germline, CDR1 is KGHSH and CDR2 is LQKENI. The CDR3 sequence is 14 residues long. V was trimmed by 1 base and J by 3 bases, leaving 10 bases between them. The CDR3 DNA sequence: TGTGCCAGCTCACCACAACGGGACAACTACGAGCAGTACTTC. Amino acid sequence: CASSPQRDNYEQYF.

The J gene is TRBJ2-3, the V gene TRBV18; D perhaps matches TRBD1 (5 bases). The CDR3 is made up of 16 amino acids. CDR1 KGHSH and CDR2 LQKENI come from the germline V gene. Trimming took 1 base from V and 1 from J, leaving 12 bases between them. The CDR3 sequence is CASSPLQDGRTDTQYF. For the CDR3, the DNA is TGTGCCAGCTCACCACTACAGGACGGGCGCACAGATACGCAGTATTTT.

The chain recombines TRBV7-2 with TRBJ1-2; TRBD1 matches at 9 bases. Germline lookup yields CDR1 SGHTA and CDR2 FQGNSA. The CDR3 contains 14 residues. Trimming at V came to 2 bases and at J to 4 bases, leaving 2 bases not matched to a gene. Here the CDR3 reads CASSLSGQGYGYTF. The CDR3 region has the DNA TGTGCCAGCAGCTTATCGGGACAGGGCTATGGCTACACCTTC.

The chain recombines TRBV6-2 or TRBV6-3 with TRBJ2-3; D not certain. This CDR3 spans 12 amino acids. Trimming took 2 bases from V and 9 from J, leaving 9 bases between them. CDR1 and CDR2 from the germline V gene are MNHEY and SVGEGT. CDR3 region: CASSYLRSTQYF. In nucleotides, the CDR3 is TGTGCCAGCAGTTACCTGCGATCGACGCAGTATTTT.

This chain joins TRBV10-3 and TRBJ2-7; unclear D gene. Germline V gene sequence: CDR1 ENHRY, CDR2 SYGVKD. Trimming removed 2 bases from V and 0 bases from J, with 20 bases in between. This CDR3 is 18 amino acids long. The CDR3 DNA sequence: TGTGCCATCAGTGAGCTCGGAACCGGCATTAGGAGCTCCTACGAGCAGTACTTC. As protein: CAISELGTGIRSSYEQYF.

The rearrangement joins TRBV15 to TRBJ2-2; 8 positions match TRBD1. The junction had 3 bases not matched to a gene; V was cut back by 3 bases and J by 3 bases. CDR1 and CDR2 from the germline V gene are LNHNV and YYDKDF (reference sequence). This CDR3 contains 15 residues. The CDR3 is CATSRTDRDTGELFF. The CDR3 DNA reads TGTGCCACCAGCAGGACGGACAGGGACACCGGGGAGCTGTTTTTT.

The V gene is TRBV19, the J gene TRBJ2-7; D might be TRBD1 (5 bases). CDR1 and CDR2 from the germline V gene are LNHDA and SQIVND (reference sequence). This CDR3 contains 13 residues. V lost 8 bases and J lost 2, with 13 bases in between. The CDR3 DNA is TGTGCCAGTTCCGGAGCAGGGCCCTACGAGCAGTACTTC. It translates to CASSGAGPYEQYF.

The J gene is TRBJ2-2, the V gene TRBV7-3, with D possibly matching TRBD1 (5 bases). The CDR3 totals 16 residues. Germline values: CDR1 SGHTA, CDR2 FQGTGA. Trimming took 1 base from V and 2 from J, leaving 11 bases between them. CDR3 region: CASSLRQGRNTGELFF. In DNA, the CDR3 is TGTGCCAGCAGCTTAAGGCAGGGAAGAAACACCGGGGAGCTGTTTTTT.

This clone appeared a single time. The chain carries TRBV24-1 and TRBJ2-1; weak D call: TRBD2 (6 bases). The CDR3 has 18 amino acids. Germline V gene sequence: CDR1 KGHDR, CDR2 SFDVKD. V shed 0 bases and J shed 7 bases, with 21 bases lying between them. CDR3: CATSDLLPGRRGENEQFF. CDR3 sequence (DNA): TGTGCCACCAGTGATTTGCTTCCGGGCAGGCGGGGAGAGAATGAGCAGTTCTTC.

This clone was found once. The chain has TRBV19 and TRBJ1-4, with TRBD1 matching over 8 bases. The ends lost 3 bases at V and 0 bases at J; junction bases unmatched: 3. The CDR3 spans 16 residues. In germline, CDR1 is LNHDA, CDR2 SQIVND (reference sequence). Written as DNA, the CDR3 is TGTGCCAGTAGTATCCCACAGGGGGCAACTAATGAAAAACTGTTTTTT. As protein: CASSIPQGATNEKLFF. Full variable domain (outside the CDR3, taken from reference TRBV19 and TRBJ1-4): DGGITQSPKYLFRKEGQNVTLSCEQNLNHDAMYWYRQDPGQGLRLIYYSQIVNDFQKGDIAEGYSVSREKKESFPLTVTSAQKNPTAFYLCASSIPQGATNEKLFFGSGTQLSVL.

The V gene is TRBV11-1, the J gene TRBJ2-6, with 11 bases fitting TRBD2. The length of the CDR3 is 16 residues. The J segment lost 6 bases and the V segment lost 6 bases, leaving 7 bases of the junction unmatched. Germline CDR1 SGHAT, CDR2 FQDESV (reference sequence). This CDR3 is CASSTSGGPAANVLTF. The CDR3 nucleotides are TGTGCCAGCAGTACTAGCGGGGGCCCTGCGGCCAACGTCCTGACTTTC.